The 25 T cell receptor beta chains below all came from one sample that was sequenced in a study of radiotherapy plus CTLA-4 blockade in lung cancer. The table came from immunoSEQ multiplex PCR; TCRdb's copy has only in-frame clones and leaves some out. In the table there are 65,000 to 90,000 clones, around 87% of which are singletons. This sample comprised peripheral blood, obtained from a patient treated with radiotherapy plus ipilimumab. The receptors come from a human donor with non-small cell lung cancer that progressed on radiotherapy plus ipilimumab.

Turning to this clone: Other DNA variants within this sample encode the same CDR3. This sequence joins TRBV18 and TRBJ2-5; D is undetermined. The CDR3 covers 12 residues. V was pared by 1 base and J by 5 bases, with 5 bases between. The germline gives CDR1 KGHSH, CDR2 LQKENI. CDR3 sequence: CASSPLRETQYF. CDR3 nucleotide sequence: TGTGCCAGCTCACCACTCCGGGAGACCCAGTACTTC.

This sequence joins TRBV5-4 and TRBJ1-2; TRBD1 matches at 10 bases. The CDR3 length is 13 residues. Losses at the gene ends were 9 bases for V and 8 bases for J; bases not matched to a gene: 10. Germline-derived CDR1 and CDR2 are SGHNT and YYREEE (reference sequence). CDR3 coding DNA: TGTGCCACCAAAAAGACAGGGGGCGGCGGCTACACCTTC. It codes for CATKKTGGGGYTF. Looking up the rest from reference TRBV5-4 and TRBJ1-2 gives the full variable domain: ETGVTQSPTHLIKTRGQQVTLRCSSQSGHNTVSWYQQALGQGPQFIFQYYREEENGRGNFPPRFSGLQFPNYSSELNVNALELDDSALYLCATKKTGGGGYTFGSGTRLTVV.

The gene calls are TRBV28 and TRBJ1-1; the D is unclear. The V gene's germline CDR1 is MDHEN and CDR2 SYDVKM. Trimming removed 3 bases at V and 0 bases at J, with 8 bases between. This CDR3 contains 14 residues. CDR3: CASSLVNMNTEAFF. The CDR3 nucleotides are TGTGCCAGCAGTTTGGTAAACATGAACACTGAAGCTTTCTTT.

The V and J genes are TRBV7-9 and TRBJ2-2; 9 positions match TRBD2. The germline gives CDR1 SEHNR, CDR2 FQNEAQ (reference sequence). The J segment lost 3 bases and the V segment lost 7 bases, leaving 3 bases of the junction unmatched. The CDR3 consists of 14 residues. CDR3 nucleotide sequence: TGTGCCAGCACGAGCGGGAGGCACACCGGGGAGCTGTTTTTT. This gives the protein CASTSGRHTGELFF.

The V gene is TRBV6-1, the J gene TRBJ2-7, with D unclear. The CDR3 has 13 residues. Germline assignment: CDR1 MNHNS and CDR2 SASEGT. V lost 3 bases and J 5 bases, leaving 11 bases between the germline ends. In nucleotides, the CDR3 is TGTGCCAGCAGTGACTATAGCCGGAACGAGCAGTACTTC. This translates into CASSDYSRNEQYF.

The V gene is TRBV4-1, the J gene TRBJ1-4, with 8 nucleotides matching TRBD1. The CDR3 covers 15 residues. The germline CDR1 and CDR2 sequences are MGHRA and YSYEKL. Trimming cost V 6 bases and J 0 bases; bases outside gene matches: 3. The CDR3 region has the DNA TGCGCCAGCAGGACAGGGGCCGCAACTAATGAAAAACTGTTTTTT. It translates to CASRTGAATNEKLFF.

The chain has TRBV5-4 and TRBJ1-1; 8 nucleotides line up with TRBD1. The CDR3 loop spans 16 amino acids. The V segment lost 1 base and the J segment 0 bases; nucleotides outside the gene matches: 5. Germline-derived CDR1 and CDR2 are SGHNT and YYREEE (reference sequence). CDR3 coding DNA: TGTGCCAGCAGCTTGCCAGGACAGGGAATGAACACTGAAGCTTTCTTT. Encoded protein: CASSLPGQGMNTEAFF.

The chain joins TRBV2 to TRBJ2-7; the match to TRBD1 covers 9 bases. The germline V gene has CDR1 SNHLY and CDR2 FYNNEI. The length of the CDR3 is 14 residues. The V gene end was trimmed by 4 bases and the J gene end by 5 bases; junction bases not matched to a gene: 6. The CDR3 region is CASSAGTGTHEQYV. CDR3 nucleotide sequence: TGTGCCAGCAGTGCTGGGACAGGGACTCACGAGCAGTACGTC.

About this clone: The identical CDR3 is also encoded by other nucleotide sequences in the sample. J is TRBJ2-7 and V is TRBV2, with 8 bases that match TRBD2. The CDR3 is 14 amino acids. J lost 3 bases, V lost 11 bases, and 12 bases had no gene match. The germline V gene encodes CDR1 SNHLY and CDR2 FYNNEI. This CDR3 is CAGTGGGPLYEQYV. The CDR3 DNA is TGTGCCGGGACCGGGGGGGGTCCTCTCTACGAGCAGTACGTC.

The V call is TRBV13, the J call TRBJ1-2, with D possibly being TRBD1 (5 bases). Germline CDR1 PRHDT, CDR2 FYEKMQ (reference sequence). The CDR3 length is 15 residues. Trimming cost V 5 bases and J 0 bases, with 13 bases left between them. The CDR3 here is CASSEGTAANYGYTF. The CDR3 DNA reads TGTGCCAGCAGCGAAGGGACGGCAGCTAACTATGGCTACACCTTC.

The DNA for the CDR3 is TGTGCCAGTACCCCCGCCCAAGTACAGGACCCGAACACTGAAGCTTTCTTT. It encodes CASTPAQVQDPNTEAFF. The chain has TRBV19 and TRBJ1-1; D is possibly TRBD1 (5 bases). The CDR3 is 17 residues long. V lost 7 bases to trimming and J lost 1 base, with 22 bases between them. Germline assignment: CDR1 LNHDA and CDR2 SQIVND (reference sequence).

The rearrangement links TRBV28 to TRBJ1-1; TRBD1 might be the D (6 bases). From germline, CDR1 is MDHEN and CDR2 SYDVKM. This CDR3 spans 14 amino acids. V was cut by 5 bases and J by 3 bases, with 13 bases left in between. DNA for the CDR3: TGTGCCAGCAGTACTACAGGGAGTTACACTGAAGCTTTCTTT. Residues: CASSTTGSYTEAFF.

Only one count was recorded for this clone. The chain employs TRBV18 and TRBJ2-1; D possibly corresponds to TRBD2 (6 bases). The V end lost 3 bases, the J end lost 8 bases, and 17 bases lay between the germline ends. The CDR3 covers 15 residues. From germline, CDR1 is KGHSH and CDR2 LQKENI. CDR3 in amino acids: CASSPPSGYPDEQFF. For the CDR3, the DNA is TGTGCCAGCTCACCTCCCAGCGGGTATCCAGATGAGCAGTTCTTC.

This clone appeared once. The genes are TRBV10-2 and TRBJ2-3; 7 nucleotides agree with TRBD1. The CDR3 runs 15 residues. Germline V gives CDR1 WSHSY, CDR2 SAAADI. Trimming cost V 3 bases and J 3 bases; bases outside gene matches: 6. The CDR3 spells CASSEWQGVTDTQYF. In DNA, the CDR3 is TGCGCCAGCAGTGAATGGCAGGGGGTAACAGATACGCAGTATTTT.

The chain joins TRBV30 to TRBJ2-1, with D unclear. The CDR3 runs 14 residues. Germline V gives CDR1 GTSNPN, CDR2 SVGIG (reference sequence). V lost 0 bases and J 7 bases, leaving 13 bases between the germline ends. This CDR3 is CAWSVSVLTNEQFF. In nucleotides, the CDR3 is TGTGCCTGGAGTGTATCGGTACTCACAAATGAGCAGTTCTTC.

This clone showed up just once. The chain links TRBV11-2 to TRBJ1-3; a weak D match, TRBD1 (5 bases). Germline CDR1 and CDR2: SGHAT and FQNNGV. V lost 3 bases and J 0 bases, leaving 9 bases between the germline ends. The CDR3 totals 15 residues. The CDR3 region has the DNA TGTGCCAGCAGCTTTACGACAGTCTCTGGAAACACCATATATTTT. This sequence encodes CASSFTTVSGNTIYF.

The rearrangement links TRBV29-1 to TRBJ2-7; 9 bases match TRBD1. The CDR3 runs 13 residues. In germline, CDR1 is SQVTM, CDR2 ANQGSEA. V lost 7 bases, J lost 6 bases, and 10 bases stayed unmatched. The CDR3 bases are TGCAGCGGGGTGGGGACAGGGTTCGGCGAGCAGTACTTC. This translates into CSGVGTGFGEQYF.

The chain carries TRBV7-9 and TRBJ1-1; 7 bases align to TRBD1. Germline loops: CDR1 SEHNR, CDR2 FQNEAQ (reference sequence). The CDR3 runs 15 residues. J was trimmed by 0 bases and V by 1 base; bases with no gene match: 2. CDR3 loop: CASSLEGTVNTEAFF. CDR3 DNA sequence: TGTGCCAGCAGCTTAGAGGGGACAGTGAACACTGAAGCTTTCTTT.

In DNA, the CDR3 is TGTGCCAGCAGCGCGGGACAGGTTAACTATGGCTACACCTTC. It translates to CASSAGQVNYGYTF. This chain connects TRBV9 to TRBJ1-2; 8 bases line up with TRBD1. This CDR3 has 14 residues. Germline-derived CDR1 and CDR2 are SGDLS and YYNGEE. V was pared by 3 bases and J by 1 base, with 2 bases of the junction left unmatched.

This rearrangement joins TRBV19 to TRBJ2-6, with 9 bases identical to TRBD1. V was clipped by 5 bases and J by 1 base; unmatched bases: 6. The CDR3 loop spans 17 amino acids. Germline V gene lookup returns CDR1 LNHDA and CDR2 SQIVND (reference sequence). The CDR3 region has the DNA TGTGCCAGTAGTTCGGGGACAGGGTGGTCTGGGGCCAACGTCCTGACTTTC. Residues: CASSSGTGWSGANVLTF. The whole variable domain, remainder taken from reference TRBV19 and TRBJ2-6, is DGGITQSPKYLFRKEGQNVTLSCEQNLNHDAMYWYRQDPGQGLRLIYYSQIVNDFQKGDIAEGYSVSREKKESFPLTVTSAQKNPTAFYLCASSSGTGWSGANVLTFGAGSRLTVL.

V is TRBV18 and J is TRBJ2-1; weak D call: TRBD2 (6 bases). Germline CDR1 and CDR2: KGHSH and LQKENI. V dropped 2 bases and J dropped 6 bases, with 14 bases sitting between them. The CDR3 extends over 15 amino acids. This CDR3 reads CASSPAAGPGNEQFF. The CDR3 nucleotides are TGTGCCAGCTCACCAGCGGCGGGGCCTGGCAATGAGCAGTTCTTC.

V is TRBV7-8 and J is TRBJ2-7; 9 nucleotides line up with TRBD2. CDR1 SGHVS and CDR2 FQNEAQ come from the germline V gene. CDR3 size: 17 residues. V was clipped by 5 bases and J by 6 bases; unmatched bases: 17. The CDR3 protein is CASSTPRFSGSSAEQYF. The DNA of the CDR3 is TGTGCCAGCAGCACACCCCGATTTAGCGGGAGTTCGGCCGAGCAGTACTTC.

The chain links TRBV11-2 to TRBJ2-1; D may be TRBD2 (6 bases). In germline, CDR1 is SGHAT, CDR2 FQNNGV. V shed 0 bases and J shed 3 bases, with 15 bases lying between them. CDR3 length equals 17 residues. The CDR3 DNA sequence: TGTGCCAGCAGCTTAGATAGGAGCTCGGGGGTCTACAATGAGCAGTTCTTC. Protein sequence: CASSLDRSSGVYNEQFF.

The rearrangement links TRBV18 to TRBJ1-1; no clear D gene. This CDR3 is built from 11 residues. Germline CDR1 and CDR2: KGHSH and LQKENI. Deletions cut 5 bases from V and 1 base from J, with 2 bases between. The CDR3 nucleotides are TGTGCCAGCTCAGCGAACACTGAAGCTTTCTTT. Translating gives CASSANTEAFF.

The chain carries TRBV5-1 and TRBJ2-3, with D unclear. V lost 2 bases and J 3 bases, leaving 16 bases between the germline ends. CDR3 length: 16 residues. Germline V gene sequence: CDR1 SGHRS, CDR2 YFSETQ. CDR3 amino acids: CASSFGMGGPTDTQYF. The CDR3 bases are TGCGCCAGCAGCTTTGGGATGGGTGGACCGACAGATACGCAGTATTTT.